These T cell receptor beta chains were read from a single sample in a study of CD4 T cells in relation to SARS-CoV-2 and coronaviruses. These receptors lack a known antigen. This table comes from immunoSEQ multiplex PCR, and its TCRdb copy is limited to in-frame clones, with some not included. The sample consists of about 16,000 clones, around 77% of them appearing once. The specimen sequenced was CD4+ T cells from PBMCs, cultured in vitro. The receptor set was obtained from a human donor in good health. Each CDR3 is given with its conserved first and last residue. The D gene is left open where the match is weak. The size field is filled for only some rows; it gives once, few, many or a size class.

CDR3nt | CDR3aa | j_gene | d_gene | v_gene | abundance
TGTGCCAGCAGCGTGACGAACACCGGGGAGCTGTTTTTT | CASSVTNTGELFF | TRBJ2-2 | - | TRBV7-3 | few
TGTGCCAGCAGCTTATACGGGACAGGGTCGTCCCGCTATGGCTACACCTTC | CASSLYGTGSSRYGYTF | TRBJ1-2 | TRBD1 | TRBV5-4 | once
TGTGCCAGCAGCTTCCTGACAGGGGGCGTCCTCCCTGAAGCTTTCTTT | CASSFLTGGVLPEAFF | TRBJ1-1 | TRBD1 | TRBV5-6 | -
TGTGCCACCGCGCAGGGGATAGGTGAGCAGTTCTTC | CATAQGIGEQFF | TRBJ2-1 | - | TRBV24-1 | -
TGCGCCAGCAGCCTCCGGACAGGGGGAACAACTAATGAAAAACTGTTTTTT | CASSLRTGGTTNEKLFF | TRBJ1-4 | TRBD1 | TRBV5-1 | -
TGTGCCAGCAGTTACACCCCATCTCGCACAGATACGCAGTATTTT | CASSYTPSRTDTQYF | TRBJ2-3 | - | TRBV6-2/TRBV6-3 | -
TGTGCCTGGAGTGTCGGGACTAGCGGGATGCCCGGGGAGCTGTTTTTT | CAWSVGTSGMPGELFF | TRBJ2-2 | TRBD2 | TRBV30 | few
TGTGCCAGCAGTCGGGGCCACGGGCAGCCCCAGCATTTT | CASSRGHGQPQHF | TRBJ1-5 | - | TRBV13 | -
TGCGCCAGCAGCTTGGATGCGACCCCCCTCCACTTT | CASSLDATPLHF | TRBJ1-6 | - | TRBV5-1 | once
TGTGCCTGGAACGGTGATCGCACAAACCAAGAGACCCAGTACTTC | CAWNGDRTNQETQYF | TRBJ2-5 | - | TRBV30 | -
TGTGCCAGCGCCCAGGGGGTTGGAAGCACTAATGAAAAACTGTTTTTT | CASAQGVGSTNEKLFF | TRBJ1-4 | TRBD1 | TRBV19 | few
TGTGCCAGCAGTGAAGCGACAGGGGGCGTTGAAAAACTGTTTTTT | CASSEATGGVEKLFF | TRBJ1-4 | TRBD1 | TRBV6-1 | -
TGTGCCAGCAGACCAACTAGCGGGAGGGCAGAGACCCAGTACTTC | CASRPTSGRAETQYF | TRBJ2-5 | TRBD2 | TRBV11-3 | -
TGTGCCAGTAGTACCCAGGGACAGAACAATCAGCCCCAGCATTTT | CASSTQGQNNQPQHF | TRBJ1-5 | TRBD1 | TRBV19 | -
TGTGCCAGCAGTTACTCACAGGGTGGCGCAGATACGCAGTATTTT | CASSYSQGGADTQYF | TRBJ2-3 | - | TRBV6-5 | -
TGCAGCGTTGAAGCTGATCCGGGACAGACTATTCAAGAGACCCAGTACTTC | CSVEADPGQTIQETQYF | TRBJ2-5 | TRBD1 | TRBV29-1 | once
TGTGCCAGCAGCTTAGAGCCTGGGAGCGGGAGCTTTGAGCAGTTCTTC | CASSLEPGSGSFEQFF | TRBJ2-1 | TRBD2 | TRBV11-1 | -
TGTGCCACCAGTGACCCTCCCCCTGGGGAGCTGTTTTTT | CATSDPPPGELFF | TRBJ2-2 | - | TRBV24-1 | few
TGTGCCAGCAGCTCGTCTAGCGGGAGGGCCGGGGAGCTGTTTTTT | CASSSSSGRAGELFF | TRBJ2-2 | TRBD2 | TRBV11-3 | few
TGTGCCAGCAGCCAAGGTCCTACATTTGAGCAGTACTTC | CASSQGPTFEQYF | TRBJ2-7 | - | TRBV14 | -
TGTGCCAGCAGTTACCAAGACAGGGGATCCTACGAGCAGTACTTC | CASSYQDRGSYEQYF | TRBJ2-7 | TRBD1 | TRBV6-5 | -
TGTGCCAGCAGTGAAAATGTTAGCGGGAGTGATGAGCAGTTCTTC | CASSENVSGSDEQFF | TRBJ2-1 | TRBD2 | TRBV2 | once
TGTGCCAGCAGCTTAAGCCTATCGGGCACTGAAGCTTTCTTT | CASSLSLSGTEAFF | TRBJ1-1 | - | TRBV7-3 | -
TGTGCCAGCAGAACAACAGGGGTCGAGCAGTACTTC | CASRTTGVEQYF | TRBJ2-7 | TRBD1 | TRBV12-3/TRBV12-4 | once
TGTGCCAGCAGTGGAGGACGGGGAGGTGTGGAGACCCAGTACTTC | CASSGGRGGVETQYF | TRBJ2-5 | - | TRBV25-1 | -
TGTGCCAGCAGTTTCGCCGGGACAGGGAGGGTCTATGGCTACACCTTC | CASSFAGTGRVYGYTF | TRBJ1-2 | TRBD1 | TRBV6-5 | -
TGTGCCAGCAGCCCCCGGACAGGGTACTACGAGCAGTACTTC | CASSPRTGYYEQYF | TRBJ2-7 | TRBD1 | TRBV13 | -
TGTGCCAGCAGGAACACCGGGAGGAACACTGAAGCTTTCTTT | CASRNTGRNTEAFF | TRBJ1-1 | - | TRBV2 | -
TGTGCCAGCAGCTTGAAGGGAACTGGAAACACCATATATTTT | CASSLKGTGNTIYF | TRBJ1-3 | - | TRBV7-2 | -
TGTGCCAGCAGTTTAGGGGCATACGAGACCCAGTACTTC | CASSLGAYETQYF | TRBJ2-5 | - | TRBV12-3/TRBV12-4 | -
TGTGCCAGCCGCCTGACTAGCGGGAGGGTTCGGTCCTACAATGAGCAGTTCTTC | CASRLTSGRVRSYNEQFF | TRBJ2-1 | TRBD2 | TRBV5-4 | -
TGCGCCAGCAGCCAAGACACCGTGAACACTGAAGCTTTCTTT | CASSQDTVNTEAFF | TRBJ1-1 | - | TRBV4-1 | few
TGTGCCAGCAGTTTAGGGGGTCAGGGGGGTCGAAAACTGTTTTTT | CASSLGGQGGRKLFF | TRBJ1-4 | TRBD1 | TRBV28 | -
TGTGCCTGGAGAGGTGACGGACGAAGGGCTTTCTTT | CAWRGDGRRAFF | TRBJ1-1 | - | TRBV30 | -
TGTGCCACCTATGGAACAAACTACGAGCAGTACTTC | CATYGTNYEQYF | TRBJ2-7 | - | TRBV6-5 | -
TGCGCCAGCAGCTTGGCCGGACAGAATTTCCAAGAGACCCAGTACTTC | CASSLAGQNFQETQYF | TRBJ2-5 | - | TRBV5-1 | once
TGTGCCAGCTCACCGATAGGACAGCAATCAAATCAGCCCCAGCATTTT | CASSPIGQQSNQPQHF | TRBJ1-5 | - | TRBV18 | -
TGCGCCAGCAGGGGCACTAGCGGGAGTACCGGGGAGCTGTTTTTT | CASRGTSGSTGELFF | TRBJ2-2 | TRBD2 | TRBV5-1 | -